This T cell receptor (beta chain) was sequenced in a study of T-cell memory formation after mild COVID-19. Whole-study context: Clusters of TCRs were largely donor specific. The study, taken as a whole, reports: Contracting CD4+ clones were located mainly in CM and EM, and CD8+ clones in EMRA. SARS-CoV-2 specificity of second-wave clones peaking day 37 was unconfirmed. Pre-infection memory held some responding clones, suggesting pre-existing cross-reactive T cells responded.

TCRdb re-called the 5' RACE reads with MiXCR, one entry per CDR3 protein. The sample holds 90,000 to 120,000 distinct CDR3 sequences; approximately 15% are singletons and the top ten take roughly 40%. This clonotype was observed a few times. Its specificity is not known. V was shortened by 4 bases and J by 13 bases, with 16 bases between the two germline ends. The CDR3 contains 12 residues. Germline assignment: CDR1 LNHNV and CDR2 YYDKDF (reference sequence). The sample taken for sequencing was PBMCs or a T cell subset sorted from them (not recorded which). The rearrangement joins TRBV15 to TRBJ1-1; D possibly corresponds to TRBD1 (6 bases). This TCR came from a man younger than 30 who had mild COVID-19 (a few samples of this study predate the infection). Cell type and time point are not known. CDR3 residues: CATSIQHREDFF. Written as DNA, the CDR3 is TGTGCCACCAGCATCCAGCACAGGGAGGATTTCTTT. The full variable domain, completed using reference TRBV15 and TRBJ1-1, is DAMVIQNPRYQVTQFGKPVTLSCSQTLNHNVMYWYQQKSSQAPKLLFHYYDKDFNNEADTPDNFQSRRPNTSFCFLDIRSPGLGDTAMYLCATSIQHREDFFGQGTRLTVV.